The clone carrying this T cell receptor (beta chain) has ten or more counts. Time point here: patch test 1, 2 weeks after DPC sensitization. Treatment denoted: therapeutic diphenylcyclopropenone sensitization with weekly scalp DPC. This sample was taken from a study of human T cells and chemical hapten exposure. Study-level background: Patients, largely female, had alopecia areata, totalis or universalis.

The CDR3 has 14 residues. CDR1 and CDR2 (germline): DFQATT, SNEGSKA (reference sequence). V shed 6 bases and J shed 2 bases, with 16 bases lying between them. A single record per CDR3 protein comes from TCRdb applying MiXCR to the RACE reads. The sample has approximately 400,000 distinct CDR3 sequences, approximately 4.4% seen once. The genes are TRBV20-1 and TRBJ1-2; a possible D gene is TRBD1 (6 bases). Sequenced material: whole blood, taken in connection with sensitization to the hapten diphenylcyclopropenone (DPC). The clonotype was recovered from a woman in her forties or fifties with alopecia areata. Some clones in this sample may be carry-over from other donors' samples. CDR3 protein: CSAIPGQTNYGYTF. The CDR3 coding sequence is TGCAGTGCCATCCCCGGACAGACAAACTATGGCTACACCTTC.